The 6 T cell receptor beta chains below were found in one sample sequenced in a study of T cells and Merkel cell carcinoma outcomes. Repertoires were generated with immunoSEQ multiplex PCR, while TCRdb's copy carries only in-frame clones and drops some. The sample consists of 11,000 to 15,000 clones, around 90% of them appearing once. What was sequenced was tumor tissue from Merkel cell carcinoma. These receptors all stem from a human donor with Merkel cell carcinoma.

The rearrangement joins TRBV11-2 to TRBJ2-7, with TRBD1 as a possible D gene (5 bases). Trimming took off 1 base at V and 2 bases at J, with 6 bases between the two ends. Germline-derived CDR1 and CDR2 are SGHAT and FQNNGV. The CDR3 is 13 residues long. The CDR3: CASSLVGAYEQYF. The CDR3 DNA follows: TGTGCCAGCAGCTTAGTAGGGGCCTACGAGCAGTACTTC.

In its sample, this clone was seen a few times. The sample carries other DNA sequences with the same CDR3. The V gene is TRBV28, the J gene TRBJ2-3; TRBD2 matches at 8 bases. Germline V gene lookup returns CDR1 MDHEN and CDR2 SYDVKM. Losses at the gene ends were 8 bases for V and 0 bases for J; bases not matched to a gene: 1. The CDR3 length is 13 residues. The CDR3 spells CASSSGSTDTQYF. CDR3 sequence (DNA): TGTGCCAGCTCTAGCGGGAGCACAGATACGCAGTATTTT.

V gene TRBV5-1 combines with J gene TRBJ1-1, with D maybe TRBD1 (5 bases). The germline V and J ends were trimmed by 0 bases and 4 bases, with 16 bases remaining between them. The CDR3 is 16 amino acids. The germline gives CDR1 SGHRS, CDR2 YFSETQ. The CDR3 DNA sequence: TGCGCCAGCAGCTTGGGTGGTGTGGGGCTTAGCACTGAAGCTTTCTTT. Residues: CASSLGGVGLSTEAFF.

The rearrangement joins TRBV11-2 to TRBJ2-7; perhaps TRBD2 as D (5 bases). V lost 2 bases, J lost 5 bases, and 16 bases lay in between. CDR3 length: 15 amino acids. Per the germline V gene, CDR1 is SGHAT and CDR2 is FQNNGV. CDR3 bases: TGTGCCAGCAGCTTATTTCGGGGTAGGATCGACGAGCAGTACTTC. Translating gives CASSLFRGRIDEQYF.

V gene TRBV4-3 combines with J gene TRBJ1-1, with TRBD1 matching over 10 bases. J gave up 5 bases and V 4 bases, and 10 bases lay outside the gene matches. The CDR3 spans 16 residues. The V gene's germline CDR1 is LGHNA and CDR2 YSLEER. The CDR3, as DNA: TGCGCCAGCAGCCGACGACAGGGGGCGCAGAGTACTGAAGCTTTCTTT. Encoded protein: CASSRRQGAQSTEAFF.

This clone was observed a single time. CDR3 sequence: CASSPQRGVDEQFF. The CDR3 region has the DNA TGTGCCAGCAGCCCGCAGCGGGGGGTGGATGAGCAGTTCTTC. The gene calls are TRBV7-2 and TRBJ2-1; the match to TRBD2 covers 9 bases. Trimming took 5 bases from V and 8 from J; bases not matched to a gene: 7. Germline V lookup: CDR1 SGHTA, CDR2 FQGNSA. This CDR3 comprises 14 residues. Looking up the rest from reference TRBV7-2 and TRBJ2-1 gives the full variable domain: GAGVSQSPSNKVTEKGKDVELRCDPISGHTALYWYRQSLGQGLEFLIYFQGNSAPDKSGLPSDRFSAERTGGSVSTLTIQRTQQEDSAVYLCASSPQRGVDEQFFGPGTRLTVL.